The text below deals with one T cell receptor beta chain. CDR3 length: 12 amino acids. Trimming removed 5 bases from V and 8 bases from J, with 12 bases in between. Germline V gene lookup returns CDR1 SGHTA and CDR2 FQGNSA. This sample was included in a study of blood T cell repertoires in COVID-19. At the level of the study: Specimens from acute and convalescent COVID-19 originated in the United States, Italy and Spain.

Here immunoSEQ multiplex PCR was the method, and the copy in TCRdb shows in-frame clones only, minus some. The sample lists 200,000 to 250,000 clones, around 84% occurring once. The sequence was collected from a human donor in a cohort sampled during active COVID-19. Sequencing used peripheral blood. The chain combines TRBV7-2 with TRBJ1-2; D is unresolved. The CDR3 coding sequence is TGTGCCAGCAGCAAGGAATCGGGAGGCTACACCTTC. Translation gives CASSKESGGYTF. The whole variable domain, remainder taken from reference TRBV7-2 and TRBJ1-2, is GAGVSQSPSNKVTEKGKDVELRCDPISGHTALYWYRQSLGQGLEFLIYFQGNSAPDKSGLPSDRFSAERTGGSVSTLTIQRTQQEDSAVYLCASSKESGGYTFGSGTRLTVV.